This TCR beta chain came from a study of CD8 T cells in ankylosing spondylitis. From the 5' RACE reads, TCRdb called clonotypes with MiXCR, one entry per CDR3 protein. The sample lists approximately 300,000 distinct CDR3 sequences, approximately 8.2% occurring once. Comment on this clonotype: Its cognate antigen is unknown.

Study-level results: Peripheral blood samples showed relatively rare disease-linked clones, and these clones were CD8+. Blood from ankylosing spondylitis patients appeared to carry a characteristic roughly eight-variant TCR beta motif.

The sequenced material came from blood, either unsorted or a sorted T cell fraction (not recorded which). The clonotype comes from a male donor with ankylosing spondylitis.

DNA of the CDR3: TGTGCCAGCAGTCGGGGAGGGAACAATGAGCAGTTCTTC. Residues: CASSRGGNNEQFF. The chain uses TRBV25-1 and TRBJ2-1; TRBD2 matches at 7 bases. CDR1 and CDR2 (germline): MGHDK, SYGVNS. V shed 5 bases and J 5 bases; nucleotides not matched to a gene: 3. CDR3 length equals 13 residues. The variable domain in full, with the rest retrieved from reference TRBV25-1 and TRBJ2-1, is EADIYQTPRYLVIGTGKKITLECSQTMGHDKMYWYQQDPGMELHLIHYSYGVNSTEKGDLSSESTVSRIRTEHFPLTLESARPSHTSQYLCASSRGGNNEQFFGPGTRLTVL.